This TCR beta chain was captured by sequencing in a study of T cell responses to AZD1222 COVID-19 vaccine. Notes on the study in general: Donor demographics were predominantly white British with a female majority; clonal diversity may be underestimated. Just six or seven AZD1222 recipients tested seropositive at baseline.

The germline V gene has CDR1 MNHEY and CDR2 SVGEGT. Trimming took 2 bases from V and 3 from J, leaving 14 bases between them. This CDR3 has 15 amino acids. Produced via immunoSEQ multiplex PCR; TCRdb's table is partial and in-frame only. This sample carries some 150,000 clones, about 88% of them seen once, and the ten largest clones take 1.5% to 2%. As to this clone: Its antigen is still unknown.

V and J are TRBV6-2 or TRBV6-3 and TRBJ2-7, with D perhaps matching TRBD1 or TRBD2 (5 bases each). The source was peripheral blood, collected on day 0 of AZD1222 vaccination. The TCR comes from an adult in good health. The DNA for the CDR3 is TGTGCCAGCAGTTACGGGGGACCGTCCAACTACGAGCAGTACTTC. It translates to CASSYGGPSNYEQYF.